This T cell receptor beta chain was sequenced in a study of blood T cell repertoires in COVID-19. The CDR3 is made up of 18 amino acids. Germline values: CDR1 SGHNT, CDR2 YYREEE (reference sequence). V lost 6 bases to trimming and J lost 0 bases; unmatched junction nucleotides: 11. Using immunoSEQ multiplex PCR, the repertoire was profiled, and TCRdb retains in-frame clones only, with some absent. Found here are 50,000 or so clones, more than 75% of them singletons; the top ten hold approximately 16%. The sequenced sample consisted of peripheral blood. The chain has TRBV5-4 and TRBJ2-2; TRBD2 matches at 10 bases. The receptor's source is a human donor with active COVID-19. The donor label of this sample is uncertain. In nucleotides, the CDR3 is TGTGCCAGCACCCTCGGGACTAGCGCTTTTTCGAACACCGGGGAGCTGTTTTTT. It encodes CASTLGTSAFSNTGELFF.